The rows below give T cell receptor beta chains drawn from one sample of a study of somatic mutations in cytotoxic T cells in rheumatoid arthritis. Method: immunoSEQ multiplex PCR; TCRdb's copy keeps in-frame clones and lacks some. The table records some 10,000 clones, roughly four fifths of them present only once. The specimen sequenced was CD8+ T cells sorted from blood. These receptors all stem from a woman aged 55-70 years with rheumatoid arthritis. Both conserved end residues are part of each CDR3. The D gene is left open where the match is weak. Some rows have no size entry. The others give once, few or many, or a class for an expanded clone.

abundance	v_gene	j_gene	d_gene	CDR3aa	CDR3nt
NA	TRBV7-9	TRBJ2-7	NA	CASSLGGGAEQYF	TGTGCCAGCAGCTTAGGGGGAGGAGCCGAGCAGTACTTC
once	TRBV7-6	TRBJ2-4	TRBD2	CASSRREGRLAKNIQYF	TGTGCCAGCAGCCGCCGGGAGGGGCGACTAGCCAAAAACATTCAGTACTTC
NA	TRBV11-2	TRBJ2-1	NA	CASSPAGDEQFF	TGTGCCAGCAGCCCTGCGGGCGATGAGCAGTTCTTC
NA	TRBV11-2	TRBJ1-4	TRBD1	CASSSGQGGTTNEKLFF	TGTGCCAGCAGCTCCGGACAGGGTGGGACAACTAATGAAAAACTGTTTTTT
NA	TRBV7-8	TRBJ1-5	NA	CASRGEGSNQPQHF	TGTGCCAGCAGGGGTGAGGGTAGCAATCAGCCCCAGCATTTT
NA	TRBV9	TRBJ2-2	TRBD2	CASSVALAGDQNTGELFF	TGTGCCAGCAGCGTAGCGCTAGCGGGAGATCAGAACACCGGGGAGCTGTTTTTT
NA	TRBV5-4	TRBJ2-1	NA	CASSLTRDNEQFF	TGTGCCAGCAGCTTAACGAGAGACAATGAGCAGTTCTTC
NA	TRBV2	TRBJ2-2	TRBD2	CASRIAGGPYTGELFF	TGTGCCAGCAGGATAGCGGGAGGGCCTTACACCGGGGAGCTGTTTTTT
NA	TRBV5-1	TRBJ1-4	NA	CASSSGQTVFTTNEKLFF	TGCGCCAGCAGCTCTGGACAGACTGTTTTTACAACTAATGAAAAACTGTTTTTT
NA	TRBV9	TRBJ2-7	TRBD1	CASSVRDRDSYEQYF	TGTGCCAGCAGCGTAAGGGACAGGGACTCCTACGAGCAGTACTTC
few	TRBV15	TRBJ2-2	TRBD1	CATSWEGGRANTGELFF	TGTGCCACCAGCTGGGAAGGGGGCCGGGCGAACACCGGGGAGCTGTTTTTT
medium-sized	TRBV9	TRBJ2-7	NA	CASSVEGSGNHEQYF	TGTGCCAGCAGCGTAGAAGGGTCAGGGAACCACGAGCAGTACTTC
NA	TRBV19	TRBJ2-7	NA	CASSIAAGAYEQYF	TGTGCCAGTAGTATTGCAGCAGGGGCCTACGAGCAGTACTTC
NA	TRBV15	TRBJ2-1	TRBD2	CATSTLGGIDEQFF	TGTGCCACCAGCACCCTGGGAGGGATCGATGAGCAGTTCTTC
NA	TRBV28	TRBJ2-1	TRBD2	CASIPAGGSYNEQFF	TGTGCCTCCATTCCAGCGGGAGGCTCATACAATGAGCAGTTCTTC
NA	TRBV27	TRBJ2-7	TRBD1	CASSLLIPTGSYEQYF	TGTGCCAGCAGTTTACTCATACCGACAGGGTCCTACGAGCAGTACTTC
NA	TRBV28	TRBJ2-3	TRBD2	CASSELAEEGTQYF	TGTGCCAGCAGTGAACTAGCGGAGGAGGGTACGCAGTATTTT
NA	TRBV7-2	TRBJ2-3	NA	CASSPSRGVILGTDTQYF	TGTGCCAGCAGCCCCTCTAGAGGTGTAATTTTGGGCACAGATACGCAGTATTTT
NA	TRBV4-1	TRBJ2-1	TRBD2	CASSPIGLAGYNEQFF	TGCGCCAGCAGCCCAATAGGACTAGCGGGGTACAATGAGCAGTTCTTC
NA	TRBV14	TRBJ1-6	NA	CASSQEAGVNSPLHF	TGTGCCAGCAGCCAAGAGGCAGGGGTGAATTCACCCCTCCACTTT
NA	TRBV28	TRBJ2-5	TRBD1	CASSFTGTGPQETQYF	TGTGCCAGCAGTTTCACGGGGACAGGGCCTCAAGAGACCCAGTACTTC
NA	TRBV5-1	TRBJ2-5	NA	CASSSAGIWETQYF	TGCGCCAGCAGCTCAGCAGGGATTTGGGAGACCCAGTACTTC
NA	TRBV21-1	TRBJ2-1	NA	CASSKVDWREGNEQFF	TGTGCCAGCAGCAAAGTGGACTGGCGGGAGGGAAATGAGCAGTTCTTC
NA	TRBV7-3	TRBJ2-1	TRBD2	CASSLYGGRSYNEQFF	TGTGCCAGCAGCTTATACGGGGGGAGGTCCTACAATGAGCAGTTCTTC
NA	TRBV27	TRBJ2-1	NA	CASSFGGGQIEQFF	TGTGCCAGCAGTTTCGGTGGAGGCCAAATTGAGCAGTTCTTC
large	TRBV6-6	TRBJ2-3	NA	CASSYLSDTQYF	TGTGCCAGCAGTTACCTCTCAGATACGCAGTATTTT
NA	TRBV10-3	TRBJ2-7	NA	CAISGGGGPYEQYF	TGTGCCATCAGTGGAGGTGGTGGTCCCTACGAGCAGTACTTC
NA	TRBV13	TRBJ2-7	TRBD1	CASSPGQGADEQYF	TGTGCCAGCAGCCCGGGACAGGGGGCAGACGAGCAGTACTTC
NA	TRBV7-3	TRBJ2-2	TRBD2	CASSLMGSRPTSAGELFF	TGTGCCAGCAGCTTAATGGGATCACGGCCGACTAGCGCCGGGGAGCTGTTTTTT
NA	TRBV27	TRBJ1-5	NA	CASSPAERHGLRPQHF	TGTGCCAGCAGTCCCGCGGAGAGACACGGACTCCGGCCCCAGCATTTT
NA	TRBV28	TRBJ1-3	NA	CASRASPGVPGNTIYF	TGTGCCAGCAGAGCCTCCCCAGGGGTCCCTGGAAACACCATATATTTT
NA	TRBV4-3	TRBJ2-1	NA	CASSQDRVLHSYNEQFF	TGCGCCAGCAGCCAAGATCGGGTACTGCACTCCTACAATGAGCAGTTCTTC
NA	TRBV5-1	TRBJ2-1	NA	CATSETRGPDEQFF	TGCGCCACCTCCGAGACTAGGGGGCCCGATGAGCAGTTCTTC
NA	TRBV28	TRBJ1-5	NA	CASSLYERGGQPQHF	TGTGCCAGCAGTTTATATGAACGGGGAGGTCAGCCCCAGCATTTT
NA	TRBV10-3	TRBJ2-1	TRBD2	CAISGGASGNGPNEQFF	TGTGCCATCAGTGGGGGGGCTAGCGGGAATGGGCCGAATGAGCAGTTCTTC
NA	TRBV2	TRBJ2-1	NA	CASSPVLHEQFF	TGTGCCAGCAGTCCAGTCTTGCATGAGCAGTTCTTC
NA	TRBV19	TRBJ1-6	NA	CASSPGGGVSSPLHF	TGTGCCAGTAGTCCAGGTGGAGGGGTCAGTTCACCCCTCCACTTT
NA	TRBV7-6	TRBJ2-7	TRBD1	CASSQGAGTGLDEQYF	TGTGCCAGCAGCCAGGGGGCGGGAACGGGGCTGGACGAGCAGTACTTC
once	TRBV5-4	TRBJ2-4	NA	CASSLEGSGLAKNIQYF	TGTGCCAGCAGCTTGGAAGGTAGCGGACTAGCCAAAAACATTCAGTACTTC
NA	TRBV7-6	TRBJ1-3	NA	CASSLGHSSSGNTIYF	TGTGCCAGCAGCTTAGGCCACAGCTCCTCTGGAAACACCATATATTTT
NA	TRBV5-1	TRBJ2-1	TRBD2	CASSDGTSFYNEQFF	TGCGCCAGCAGCGACGGGACTAGCTTCTACAATGAGCAGTTCTTC
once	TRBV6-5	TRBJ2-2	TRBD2	CASSYVTSGSTGELFF	TGTGCCAGCAGTTACGTGACTAGCGGGAGCACCGGGGAGCTGTTTTTT
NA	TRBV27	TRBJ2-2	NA	CASSLSLAGNTGELFF	TGTGCCAGCAGTTTATCACTAGCCGGGAACACCGGGGAGCTGTTTTTT
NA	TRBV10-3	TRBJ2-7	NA	CAISDYKSYEQYF	TGTGCCATCAGTGACTATAAGTCTTACGAGCAGTACTTC
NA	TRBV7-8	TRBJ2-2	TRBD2	CASSDRTSATGELFF	TGTGCCAGCAGCGATCGGACTAGCGCCACCGGGGAGCTGTTTTTT
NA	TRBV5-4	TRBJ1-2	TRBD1	CASSLGQGVGYGYTF	TGTGCCAGCAGCTTGGGGCAGGGGGTTGGCTATGGCTACACCTTC
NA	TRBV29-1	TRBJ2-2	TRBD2	CSGAGTSNGELFF	TGCAGCGGTGCCGGGACTAGCAACGGGGAGCTGTTTTTT
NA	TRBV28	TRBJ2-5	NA	CASSPSDRFVETQYF	TGTGCCAGCAGTCCCAGCGACAGGTTCGTCGAGACCCAGTACTTC
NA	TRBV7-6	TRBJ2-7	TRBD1	CASSSLVPRQGYEQYF	TGCGCCAGCAGCTCGCTCGTCCCCAGACAGGGCTACGAGCAGTACTTC
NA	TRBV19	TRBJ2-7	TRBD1	CASTPGQGAVEQYF	TGTGCCAGTACCCCGGGACAGGGGGCGGTTGAGCAGTACTTC
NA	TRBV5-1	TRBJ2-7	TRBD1	CASSVDRGVYEQYF	TGCGCCAGCAGCGTAGACAGGGGAGTTTACGAGCAGTACTTC
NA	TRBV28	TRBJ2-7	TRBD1	CASSRTGRTYEQYF	TGTGCCAGCAGCCGGACAGGGCGTACCTACGAGCAGTACTTC
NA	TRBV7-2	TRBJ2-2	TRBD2	CASSELAGGTGELFF	TGTGCCAGCAGTGAACTAGCGGGTGGAACCGGGGAGCTGTTTTTT
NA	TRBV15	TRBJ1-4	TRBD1	CATSSSGTGTLSKKLFF	TGTGCCACCAGCAGTTCCGGGACAGGGACCCTCTCTAAAAAACTGTTTTTT
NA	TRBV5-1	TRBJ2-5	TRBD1	CASSFRDRVIQETQYF	TGCGCCAGCAGCTTCCGGGACAGGGTAATCCAAGAGACCCAGTACTTC